One sample yielded the 9 T cell receptor beta chains listed below, sequenced in a study of beta chain features in type 1 diabetes. Whole-study findings and limits: Type 1 diabetes patients showed a moderate but significant shortening of TCRB CDR3s in all four CD4+ subsets.

cDNA synthesis used the whole RNA isolate, giving expressed TCRB sequences. Using immunoSEQ multiplex PCR, the repertoire was profiled, and TCRdb retains in-frame clones only, with some absent. The table lists roughly 300,000 clones, roughly 9% of them singletons. These receptors lack a known antigen. Input material: central memory CD4+ T cells from blood. The source of these receptors is a young man with type 1 diabetes.

The table lists this clone with many counts. This sequence joins TRBV7-9 and TRBJ2-3; the D call may be TRBD1 or TRBD2 (5 bases each). Germline-derived CDR1 and CDR2 are SEHNR and FQNEAQ (reference sequence). The V and J ends lost 5 bases and 6 bases respectively, with 18 bases between them. The CDR3 has 15 amino acids. The CDR3 sequence: CASSHRDPTIDTQYF. The CDR3 coding sequence is TGTGCCAGCAGCCATCGGGACCCAACCATCGATACGCAGTATTTT. Using reference TRBV7-9 and TRBJ2-3 for the parts outside the CDR3, the full variable domain is DTGVSQNPRHKITKRGQNVTFRCDPISEHNRLYWYRQTLGQGPEFLTYFQNEAQLEKSRLLSDRFSAERPKGSFSTLEIQRTEQGDSAMYLCASSHRDPTIDTQYFGPGTRLTVL.

The V call is TRBV7-9, the J call TRBJ2-3; TRBD2 agrees at 11 bases. This CDR3 spans 15 amino acids. Germline V lookup: CDR1 SEHNR, CDR2 FQNEAQ (reference sequence). After removal of 4 bases from V and 5 bases from J, the junction contained 5 bases not matched to a gene. The CDR3 DNA sequence: TGTGCCAGCAGCTCTAGCGGGGGGATCGAAGATACGCAGTATTTT. This sequence encodes CASSSSGGIEDTQYF.

The rearrangement links TRBV7-2 to TRBJ2-2, with D maybe TRBD2 (5 bases). Between the trimmed V and J ends, which lost 5 bases and 6 bases, there was a span of 16 bases. Per germline, CDR1 SGHTA and CDR2 FQGNSA. The CDR3 consists of 15 residues. The CDR3 DNA reads TGTGCCAGCAGCCGGAGGCAAGAGGTCGCCGGGGAGCTGTTTTTT. It encodes CASSRRQEVAGELFF.

Only a few counts were recorded for this clone. CDR3 sequence (DNA): TGTGCCAGCAGTACGGGACTAGCCCAAGAGACCCAGTACTTC. Translation gives CASSTGLAQETQYF. The chain carries TRBV6-5 and TRBJ2-5, with TRBD2 identical over 9 bases. The CDR3 has 14 amino acids. Per germline, CDR1 MNHEY and CDR2 SVGAGI. Trimming took 5 bases from V and 1 from J; bases not matched to a gene: 2.

This clone showed up just a few times. V is TRBV5-1 and J is TRBJ2-3, with D perhaps matching TRBD1 (5 bases). Germline-derived CDR1 and CDR2 are SGHRS and YFSETQ. This CDR3 contains 14 residues. V was clipped by 4 bases and J by 8 bases, with 17 bases between them. The CDR3 coding sequence is TGCGCCAGCAGCCCGGACAATCACCCTGCTACGCAGTATTTT. Translating gives CASSPDNHPATQYF.

This clone was observed many times. V and J are TRBV10-2 and TRBJ1-1; D uncertain. V was shortened by 0 bases and J by 7 bases, with 6 bases between the two germline ends. Looked up from germline, CDR1 is WSHSY and CDR2 is SAAADI. CDR3 length: 12 amino acids. CDR3 sequence: CASSESGIEAFF. The CDR3 coding sequence is TGCGCCAGCAGTGAGTCGGGGATTGAAGCTTTCTTT.

This chain connects TRBV4-3 to TRBJ1-1, with 8 positions matching TRBD1. The V and J ends lost 5 bases and 3 bases, in that order; junction bases with no gene match: 17. CDR3 size: 18 residues. In germline, CDR1 is LGHNA, CDR2 YSLEER. The CDR3 DNA reads as TGCGCCAGCAGCTACCAACTGTCCTCGACAGGGGCAGACACTGAAGCTTTCTTT. It translates to CASSYQLSSTGADTEAFF.

The chain joins TRBV7-2 to TRBJ2-2; a weak D match, TRBD1 (5 bases). Germline V gene lookup returns CDR1 SGHTA and CDR2 FQGNSA. Trimming took off 4 bases at V and 3 bases at J, with 9 bases between the two ends. The CDR3 covers 14 residues. CDR3 sequence reads: CASSSSRDTGELFF. Written as DNA, the CDR3 is TGTGCCAGCAGCTCATCCAGGGACACCGGGGAGCTGTTTTTT. Looking up the rest from reference TRBV7-2 and TRBJ2-2 gives the full variable domain: GAGVSQSPSNKVTEKGKDVELRCDPISGHTALYWYRQSLGQGLEFLIYFQGNSAPDKSGLPSDRFSAERTGGSVSTLTIQRTQQEDSAVYLCASSSSRDTGELFFGEGSRLTVL.

This clone occurred many times. This chain links TRBV19 with TRBJ2-1; TRBD1 matches 7 bases. The CDR3 has 13 amino acids. The J segment lost 3 bases and the V segment lost 6 bases, leaving 2 bases of the junction unmatched. Germline V CDR1 and CDR2: LNHDA, SQIVND (reference sequence). CDR3 sequence (DNA): TGTGCCAGTAGAAGGGACAGCTACAATGAGCAGTTCTTC. Encoded protein: CASRRDSYNEQFF.